Below, one T cell receptor beta chain is given with its context. As yet, its antigen is unknown. The junction does not match germline at one end; this may be a read error. Other DNA sequences in the sample encode the same CDR3. These data are taken from a study of cytomegalovirus exposure and HLA in healthy donors. CDR1 and CDR2 (germline): MNHEY, SVGAGI. The CDR3 contains 14 residues. Overall study results and limits: Approximately 18,000 TCR beta sequences were associated with HLA alleles at 0.05 false discovery rate in a later analysis. In a later analysis, donors in an Asian-associated ancestry cluster reportedly had fewer N-insertions in productive TCRs than the cohort mean.

Primers included in the PCR were 60 Vbeta and 13 Jbeta primers. Some clones are missing from TCRdb's copy, which holds only in-frame ones; the method was immunoSEQ multiplex PCR. The sample carries about 140,000 clones, about four fifths recorded once. The sequenced material came from PBMCs. The V and J genes are TRBV6-5 and TRBJ1-1; 7 nucleotides match TRBD1. The TCR sequence derives from a man younger than 40 in good health and CMV-seronegative. The CDR3 protein is CASSYSGQESEAFF. CDR3 nucleotide sequence: TGTGCCAGCAGCTACTCCGGACAGGAAAGTGAAGCTTTCTTT.